Listed below are T cell receptor beta chains from one sample, sequenced in a study of blood T cell repertoires in COVID-19. TCRdb's table, derived via immunoSEQ multiplex PCR, lists solely in-frame clones and lacks some. The top ten hold 4% to 5.5% of the sample, which has under 250,000 clones, around nine tenths seen once. The specimen was peripheral blood. The source is a woman aged 35 to 49 with acute or convalescent COVID-19. Each CDR3 is given with its conserved first and last residue. Each record gives: J gene, clone size, V gene, D gene, CDR3 protein, CDR3 DNA. The D gene is left open where the match is weak. The listing skips clone size in some rows; elsewhere it reads once, few, many or a size class.

TRBJ1-2 - TRBV29-1 - CSVERRYPNYGYTF TGCAGCGTTGAACGGAGATACCCTAACTATGGCTACACCTTC
TRBJ2-3 - TRBV14 - CASSARTLPDTQYF TGTGCCAGCAGCGCTAGAACCCTTCCAGATACGCAGTATTTT
TRBJ1-1 - TRBV7-9 TRBD1 CASSWTGHEAFF TGTGCCAGCAGCTGGACAGGTCATGAAGCTTTCTTT
TRBJ1-3 - TRBV18 TRBD1 CASSTGQGVVGNTIYF TGTGCCAGCTCAACCGGACAGGGGGTTGTTGGAAACACCATATATTTT
TRBJ1-3 - TRBV30 TRBD1 CAYWTGPGNTIYF TGTGCCTATTGGACAGGGCCTGGAAACACCATATATTTT
TRBJ2-3 - TRBV13 TRBD2 CASSGYLAGGPRMDTQYF TGTGCCAGCAGCGGCTATCTAGCGGGGGGGCCACGCATGGATACGCAGTATTTT
TRBJ1-2 - TRBV29-1 - CSVEYSNYGYTF TGCAGCGTTGAGTACAGTAACTATGGCTACACCTTC
TRBJ1-5 - TRBV6-5 - CASQRTGGRPQHF TGTGCCAGCCAGAGGACGGGAGGACGGCCCCAGCATTTT
TRBJ2-3 - TRBV29-1 TRBD2 CSVEGVGTSGGSDTQYF TGCAGCGTTGAAGGGGTGGGTACTAGCGGGGGCTCAGATACGCAGTATTTT
TRBJ2-3 once TRBV11-2 - CASSRGTPLDTQYF TGTGCCAGCAGTCGCGGGACCCCGCTAGATACGCAGTATTTT
TRBJ1-2 - TRBV14 TRBD1 CASSPYRTGVDGGYTF TGTGCCAGCAGCCCCTACCGGACAGGGGTCGACGGTGGCTACACCTTC
TRBJ1-1 - TRBV7-9 - CASMRTESTEAFF TGTGCCAGCATGCGGACAGAGAGTACTGAAGCTTTCTTT
TRBJ1-1 - TRBV25-1 TRBD1 CASSDWDSKGSTEAFF TGTGCCAGCAGTGACTGGGACAGCAAGGGGAGCACTGAAGCTTTCTTT
TRBJ1-4 - TRBV5-5 - CASSLAGSEKLFF TGTGCCAGCAGCTTGGCCGGGTCTGAAAAACTGTTTTTT
TRBJ1-6 once TRBV9 TRBD1 CASSVGPGGRNSPLHF TGTGCCAGCAGCGTAGGGCCAGGGGGTCGCAATTCACCCCTCCACTTT
TRBJ2-3 - TRBV9 TRBD2 CASSFSGGNTDTQYF TGTGCCAGCAGCTTTAGCGGGGGAAACACAGATACGCAGTATTTT
TRBJ1-5 few TRBV4-1 - CASSQDLGVVGQPQHF TGCGCCAGCAGCCAAGATCTCGGGGTCGTGGGTCAGCCCCAGCATTTT
TRBJ2-5 - TRBV19 TRBD2 CASSPVGGEETQYF TGTGCCAGCTCACCCGTGGGGGGGGAAGAGACCCAGTACTTC
TRBJ1-3 - TRBV4-1 - CASSLGTTSGNTIYF TGCGCCAGCAGCCTGGGGACAACCTCTGGAAACACCATATATTTT
TRBJ1-2 once TRBV11-2 - CASSRQGSNYGYTF TGTGCCAGCAGCCGGCAGGGGAGTAACTATGGCTACACCTTC
TRBJ1-2 - TRBV3-1/TRBV3-2 - CASSLGQTNMGGYTF TGTGCCAGCAGCCTCGGACAGACTAATATGGGCGGCTACACCTTC
TRBJ1-1 - TRBV5-1 TRBD1 CASSFPGTGANTEAFF TGCGCCAGCAGCTTCCCAGGGACAGGGGCTAACACTGAAGCTTTCTTT
TRBJ1-6 - TRBV11-2 TRBD1 CASSPGTGGDPSMLTLHF TGTGCCAGCAGCCCCGGGACAGGGGGTGACCCTTCTATGCTCACCCTCCACTTT
TRBJ1-2 - TRBV15 TRBD1 CATSRDKPRQGYSYGYTF TGTGCCACCAGCAGAGATAAACCCAGACAGGGTTATTCCTATGGCTACACCTTC
TRBJ2-3 - TRBV7-9 - CASSELASTDTQYF TGTGCCAGCAGCGAACTAGCAAGCACGGATACGCAGTATTTT
TRBJ1-2 few TRBV29-1 - CSVENMNPNYGYTF TGCAGCGTTGAAAACATGAACCCTAACTATGGCTACACCTTC